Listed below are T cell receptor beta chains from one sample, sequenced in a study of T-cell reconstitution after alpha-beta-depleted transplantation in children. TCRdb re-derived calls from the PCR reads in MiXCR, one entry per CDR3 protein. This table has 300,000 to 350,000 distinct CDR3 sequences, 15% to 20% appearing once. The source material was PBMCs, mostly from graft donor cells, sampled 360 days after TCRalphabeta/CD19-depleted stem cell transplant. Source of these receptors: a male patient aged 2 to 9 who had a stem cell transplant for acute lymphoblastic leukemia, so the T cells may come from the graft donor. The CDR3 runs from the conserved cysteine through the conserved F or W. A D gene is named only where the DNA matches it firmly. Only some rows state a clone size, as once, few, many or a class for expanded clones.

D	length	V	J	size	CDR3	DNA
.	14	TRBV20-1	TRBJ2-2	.	CSAPALQGTGELFF	TGCAGTGCCCCCGCCCTGCAGGGGACCGGGGAGCTGTTTTTT
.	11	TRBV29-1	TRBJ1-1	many	CSVPEGTEAFF	TGCAGCGTTCCCGAGGGCACTGAAGCTTTCTTT
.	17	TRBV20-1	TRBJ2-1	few	CSAIGLVGLSSYNEQFF	TGCAGTGCTATTGGTTTGGTGGGCCTTAGCTCCTACAATGAGCAGTTCTTC
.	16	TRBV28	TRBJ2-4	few	CASSSGDIGAKNIQYF	TGTGCCAGCAGTTCTGGGGACATTGGGGCCAAAAACATTCAGTACTTC
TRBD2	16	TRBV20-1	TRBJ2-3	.	CSASSITSGRTDTQYF	TGCAGTGCTAGTTCCATAACTAGCGGACGCACAGATACGCAGTATTTT
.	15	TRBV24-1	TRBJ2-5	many	CATSDSTELWETQYF	TGTGCCACCAGTGATTCGACCGAACTGTGGGAGACCCAGTACTTC
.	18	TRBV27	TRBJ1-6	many	CASSGRTVLSSYNSPLHF	TGTGCCAGCAGTGGTCGGACAGTTTTAAGCTCCTATAATTCACCCCTCCACTTT
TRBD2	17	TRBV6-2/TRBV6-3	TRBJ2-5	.	CASSYSAPGLFRGTQYF	TGTGCCAGCAGTTACTCAGCTCCGGGACTATTCCGAGGGACCCAGTACTTC
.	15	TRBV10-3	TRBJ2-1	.	CAISESGGSYNEQFF	TGTGCCATCAGTGAGTCTGGGGGTTCCTACAATGAGCAGTTCTTC
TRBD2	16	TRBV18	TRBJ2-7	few	CASSPRSLAGVYEQYF	TGTGCCAGCTCACCACGTTCTCTAGCGGGAGTCTACGAGCAGTACTTC
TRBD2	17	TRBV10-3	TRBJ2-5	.	CAISESPPLGLEETQYF	TGTGCCATCAGTGAGTCGCCCCCCCTGGGACTAGAAGAGACCCAGTACTTC
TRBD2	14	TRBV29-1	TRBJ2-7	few	CSVVLAVHTYEQYF	TGCAGCGTGGTACTAGCGGTTCACACCTACGAGCAGTACTTC
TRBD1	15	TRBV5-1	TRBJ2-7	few	CASSRLGQGDNEQYF	TGCGCCAGCAGCCGCCTCGGACAGGGGGATAACGAGCAGTACTTC
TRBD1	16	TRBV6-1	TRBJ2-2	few	CASSRYRGSNTGELFF	TGTGCCAGCAGTCGATACAGGGGGTCGAACACCGGGGAGCTGTTTTTT
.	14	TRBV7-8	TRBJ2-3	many	CASSLGLSTDTQYF	TGTGCCAGCAGCTTAGGACTATCCACAGATACGCAGTATTTT
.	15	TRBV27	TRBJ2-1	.	CASSFRWGLYNEQFF	TGTGCCAGCAGTTTCCGATGGGGACTGTACAATGAGCAGTTCTTC
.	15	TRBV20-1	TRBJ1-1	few	CSANDLARGNTEAFF	TGCAGTGCTAATGACCTTGCCAGGGGGAACACTGAAGCTTTCTTT
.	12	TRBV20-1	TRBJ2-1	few	CSATDPPSEQFF	TGCAGTGCTACCGACCCCCCCAGTGAGCAGTTCTTC
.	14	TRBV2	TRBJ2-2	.	CASTGTASTGELFF	TGTGCCAGCACTGGGACCGCCAGCACCGGGGAGCTGTTTTTT
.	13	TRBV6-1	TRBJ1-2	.	CASSDRPSYGYTF	TGTGCCAGCAGTGACAGGCCTAGCTATGGCTACACCTTC
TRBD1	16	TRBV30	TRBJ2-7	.	CAWSVTEGGQSYEQYF	TGTGCCTGGAGTGTAACAGAAGGGGGACAGTCCTACGAGCAGTACTTC
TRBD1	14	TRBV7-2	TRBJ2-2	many	CASSLGQGFGELFF	TGTGCCAGCAGCTTAGGACAGGGCTTCGGGGAGCTGTTTTTT
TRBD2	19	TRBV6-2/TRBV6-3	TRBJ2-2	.	CASSYPILAGEGSTGELFF	TGTGCCAGCAGTTACCCTATACTAGCGGGAGAAGGTAGCACCGGGGAGCTGTTTTTT
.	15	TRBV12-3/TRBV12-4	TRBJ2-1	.	CASSLRLVSHNEQFF	TGTGCCAGCAGTTTACGACTAGTATCCCACAATGAGCAGTTCTTC
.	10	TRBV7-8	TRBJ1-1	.	CASGNTEAFF	TGTGCCAGCGGGAACACTGAAGCTTTCTTT
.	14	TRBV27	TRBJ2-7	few	CASSWSGASYEQYF	TGTGCCAGCAGTTGGTCGGGAGCCTCCTACGAGCAGTACTTC
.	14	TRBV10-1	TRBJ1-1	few	CASSESGVNTEAFF	TGCGCCAGCAGTGAGTCGGGGGTGAACACTGAAGCTTTCTTT
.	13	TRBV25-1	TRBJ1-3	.	CASSDGIGNTIYF	TGTGCCAGCAGTGATGGGATCGGAAACACCATATATTTT
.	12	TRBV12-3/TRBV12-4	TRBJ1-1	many	CASSYVRTEAFF	TGTGCCAGCAGTTACGTACGGACTGAAGCTTTCTTT
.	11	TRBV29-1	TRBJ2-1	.	CTTSSYNEQFF	TGCACCACGAGCTCCTACAATGAGCAGTTCTTC
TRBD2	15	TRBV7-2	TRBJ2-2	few	CASSAAGVNTGELFF	TGTGCCAGCTCAGCGGCGGGGGTAAACACCGGGGAGCTGTTTTTT
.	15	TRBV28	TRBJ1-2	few	CASSYRRDGVYGYTF	TGTGCCAGCAGCTACCGCCGGGACGGGGTCTATGGCTACACCTTC
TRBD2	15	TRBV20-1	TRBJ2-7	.	CSSFPEREGHYEQYF	TGCAGTTCTTTTCCCGAGCGGGAGGGCCACTACGAGCAGTACTTC
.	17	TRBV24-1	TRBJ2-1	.	CATSDLKSSSSYNEQFF	TGTGCCACCAGTGATTTGAAAAGTTCGAGCTCCTACAATGAGCAGTTCTTC